The next 29 T cell receptor beta chains were all read from a single sample in a study of blood T cell repertoires in COVID-19. Clones were sequenced by immunoSEQ multiplex PCR, and TCRdb holds only the in-frame ones, with some missing. The sample carries 350,000 to 450,000 clones, 88% recorded once. Sample: PBMCs or T cells enriched from blood (not recorded which). The source is a woman between 18 and 29 years old who had been exposed to COVID-19.

This sequence joins TRBV7-2 and TRBJ1-4; 7 bases line up with TRBD1. Per the germline V gene, CDR1 is SGHTA and CDR2 is FQGNSA. The junction had 6 bases not matched to a gene; V was cut back by 5 bases and J by 3 bases. CDR3 size: 15 residues. The CDR3 reads CASSIDRAANEKLFF. CDR3 coding DNA: TGTGCCAGCAGCATCGACAGGGCCGCTAATGAAAAACTGTTTTTT.

A word on this clone: The sample has other DNA sequences that encode this CDR3 too. The genes are TRBV9 and TRBJ2-1; D ambiguous. V was cut by 2 bases and J by 9 bases, with 9 bases left in between. The CDR3 consists of 12 residues. Germline V gives CDR1 SGDLS, CDR2 YYNGEE. The CDR3 region is CASSVSFLEQFF. As DNA, the CDR3 is TGTGCCAGCAGCGTTTCCTTTCTTGAGCAGTTCTTC. Full variable domain (rest looked up from reference TRBV9 and TRBJ2-1): DSGVTQTPKHLITATGQRVTLRCSPRSGDLSVYWYQQSLDQGLQFLIQYYNGEERAKGNILERFSAQQFPDLHSELNLSSLELGDSALYFCASSVSFLEQFFGPGTRLTVL.

The rearrangement uses TRBV6-6 and TRBJ2-1; 11 bases fit TRBD2. J was trimmed by 3 bases and V by 4 bases; bases with no gene match: 5. The V gene's germline CDR1 is MNHNY and CDR2 SVGAGI (reference sequence). The CDR3 runs 16 residues. Here the CDR3 reads CASSSGLAGVYNEQFF. CDR3 sequence (DNA): TGTGCCAGCAGTTCTGGACTAGCGGGTGTCTACAATGAGCAGTTCTTC.

The V call is TRBV6-4, the J call TRBJ2-1; the match to TRBD2 covers 8 bases. CDR3 size: 14 residues. V shed 10 bases and J 6 bases; nucleotides not matched to a gene: 11. Germline loops: CDR1 MRHNA, CDR2 SNTAGT. The CDR3 nucleotides read TGTGCCACCCGGGGGGGGACTACTGGCAATGAGCAGTTCTTC. The encoded protein is CATRGGTTGNEQFF.

The chain employs TRBV24-1 and TRBJ2-3; TRBD2 aligns across 9 bases. The CDR3 has 16 residues. V lost 2 bases and J lost 6; bases outside the gene matches: 8. Germline V lookup: CDR1 KGHDR, CDR2 SFDVKD. CDR3 loop: CATSDWRGGLSDTQYF. CDR3 coding DNA: TGTGCCACCAGTGATTGGCGGGGGGGCTTGTCCGATACGCAGTATTTT.

The chain employs TRBV19 and TRBJ1-5; D gene ambiguous. The V gene's germline CDR1 is LNHDA and CDR2 SQIVND (reference sequence). The CDR3 extends over 13 amino acids. The germline V and J ends were trimmed by 7 bases and 5 bases, with 12 bases remaining between them. As DNA, the CDR3 is TGTGCCAGTAACGCTCTAGGTGATCAGCCCCAGCATTTT. Translation: CASNALGDQPQHF.

This chain connects TRBV27 to TRBJ2-7; D is possibly TRBD2 (6 bases). Germline CDR1 reads MNHEY; CDR2 reads SMNVEV (reference sequence). V lost 3 bases and J lost 2, with 11 bases in between. CDR3 size: 14 residues. CDR3 loop: CASSFSGAPYEQYF. CDR3 DNA sequence: TGTGCCAGCAGTTTCTCGGGAGCTCCCTACGAGCAGTACTTC.

The sample holds a few counts of this clone. The chain combines TRBV7-2 with TRBJ1-6, with a tentative D call TRBD1 (5 bases). Germline CDR1 and CDR2: SGHTA and FQGNSA. Trimming took off 6 bases at V and 6 bases at J, with 18 bases between the two ends. There are 16 residues in the CDR3. The CDR3 region has the DNA TGTGCCAGCAGACGCCCCAGGGCAGGGTTTAATTCACCCCTCCACTTT. It yields the protein CASRRPRAGFNSPLHF. The full variable domain, in which reference TRBV7-2 and TRBJ1-6 provide the parts outside the CDR3, is GAGVSQSPSNKVTEKGKDVELRCDPISGHTALYWYRQSLGQGLEFLIYFQGNSAPDKSGLPSDRFSAERTGGSVSTLTIQRTQQEDSAVYLCASRRPRAGFNSPLHFGNGTRLTVT.

This chain uses TRBV5-4 with TRBJ2-3, with TRBD2 matching 10 bases. Germline CDR1 reads SGHNT; CDR2 reads YYREEE (reference sequence). This CDR3 has 14 residues. The DNA of the CDR3 is TGTTCGGGGGGGCTAGCGGGAGCGACAGATACGCAGTATTTT. Protein sequence: CSGGLAGATDTQYF.

The rearrangement joins TRBV19 to TRBJ2-3; 11 positions agree with TRBD2. CDR1 LNHDA and CDR2 SQIVND come from the germline V gene (reference sequence). With V trimmed by 6 bases and J by 3 bases, 11 bases remained unmatched. CDR3 length equals 17 residues. The CDR3 sequence is CASSHGKVAGGTDTQYF. CDR3 in DNA: TGTGCCAGTAGCCATGGAAAAGTAGCGGGAGGGACAGATACGCAGTATTTT.

The rearrangement uses TRBV7-3 and TRBJ2-3, with D possibly TRBD1 on 6 matching bases. CDR1 is SGHTA, CDR2 FQGTGA, per germline. V lost 8 bases and J 2 bases, leaving 17 bases between the germline ends. The CDR3 length is 15 residues. CDR3 nucleotides: TGTGCCAGCCGGCTGGGACCAGGGGACACAGATACGCAGTATTTT. Its translation is CASRLGPGDTDTQYF.

The chain combines TRBV11-2 with TRBJ2-1, with D possibly being TRBD2 (6 bases). Germline lookup yields CDR1 SGHAT and CDR2 FQNNGV. The CDR3 has 17 residues. V was shortened by 1 base and J by 7 bases, with 20 bases between the two germline ends. CDR3 in amino acids: CASSLVRDGSVRNEQFF. The CDR3 DNA reads TGTGCCAGCAGCTTAGTTCGGGACGGGAGTGTGAGGAATGAGCAGTTCTTC.

The chain couples TRBV7-6 to TRBJ2-7; tentative D call: TRBD2 (5 bases). Germline lookup yields CDR1 SGHVS and CDR2 FNYEAQ. Trimming removed 5 bases from V and 0 bases from J, with 11 bases in between. The CDR3 spans 14 residues. The CDR3 region is CASSPTGSSYEQYF. Here the CDR3 DNA reads TGTGCCAGCAGCCCTACGGGGTCCTCCTACGAGCAGTACTTC.

V is TRBV18 and J is TRBJ2-1; TRBD2 agrees at 9 bases. The CDR3 contains 15 residues. The V and J ends lost 2 bases and 6 bases, in that order; junction bases with no gene match: 5. CDR1 and CDR2 from the germline V gene are KGHSH and LQKENI. As DNA, the CDR3 is TGTGCCAGCTCACCAAAAAGCGGGAGGCCCAATGAGCAGTTCTTC. This sequence encodes CASSPKSGRPNEQFF. The full variable domain, in which reference TRBV18 and TRBJ2-1 provide the parts outside the CDR3, is NAGVMQNPRHLVRRRGQEARLRCSPMKGHSHVYWYRQLPEEGLKFMVYLQKENIIDESGMPKERFSAEFPKEGPSILRIQQVVRGDSAAYFCASSPKSGRPNEQFFGPGTRLTVL.

The chain has TRBV6-2 or TRBV6-3 and TRBJ2-7; D uncertain. This CDR3 has 11 amino acids. V was shortened by 4 bases and J by 3 bases, with 4 bases between the two germline ends. CDR1 MNHEY and CDR2 SVGEGT come from the germline V gene. The CDR3 DNA is TGTGCCAGCAGTTCCCACTACGAGCAGTACTTC. It translates to CASSSHYEQYF.

CDR3 loop: CASSFGGVFDEQYF. The CDR3, as DNA: TGTGCCAGCAGCTTTGGAGGGGTGTTTGACGAGCAGTACTTC. The rearrangement uses TRBV11-2 and TRBJ2-7, with D perhaps matching TRBD2 (6 bases). This CDR3 is 14 amino acids long. Germline CDR1 and CDR2: SGHAT and FQNNGV. V was cut by 3 bases and J by 5 bases, with 14 bases left in between.

The CDR3 bases are TGTGCCACCAGCAGAGATAACGGGGGCTATGGCTACACCTTC. This codes for CATSRDNGGYGYTF. The rearrangement links TRBV15 to TRBJ1-2, with D possibly TRBD1 on 5 matching bases. CDR3 length equals 14 residues. Trimming shortened V by 0 bases and J by 4 bases, and 9 bases separated the two germline ends. Germline values: CDR1 LNHNV, CDR2 YYDKDF (reference sequence).

Points on this clone: Other nucleotide sequences from this sample produce the same CDR3. The chain combines TRBV9 with TRBJ2-5; TRBD2 agrees at 8 bases. The CDR3 has 15 amino acids. Looked up from germline, CDR1 is SGDLS and CDR2 is YYNGEE. V shed 4 bases, J shed 1 base, and the junction held 6 bases outside the gene matches. The CDR3 protein is CASSSPAGGQETQYF. The CDR3 nucleotides read TGTGCCAGCAGCTCTCCCGCGGGGGGCCAAGAGACCCAGTACTTC.

The rearrangement uses TRBV10-3 and TRBJ2-3; TRBD2 matches 14 bases. The germline CDR1 and CDR2 sequences are ENHRY and SYGVKD. This CDR3 region has 19 residues. With 7 bases clipped from V and 5 bases from J, the junction kept 17 bases outside the gene matches. The CDR3 sequence: CAIKGLAGGDPRGGDTQYF. CDR3 nucleotide sequence: TGTGCCATCAAAGGACTAGCGGGGGGCGATCCCCGGGGTGGAGATACGCAGTATTTT.

The J gene is TRBJ2-3, the V gene TRBV21-1; the DNA was not compared with TRBD1, the D call given in the table. TRBV21-1 is given as a pseudogene. This CDR3 region has 17 residues. The CDR3 DNA sequence: TGTGCCAGCAGCAAAGGGGAGACAGGGGCCAACACAGATACGCAGTATTTT. Encoded protein: CASSKGETGANTDTQYF.

This chain links TRBV9 with TRBJ1-2; D gene ambiguous. Germline CDR1 SGDLS, CDR2 YYNGEE. V dropped 0 bases and J dropped 8 bases, with 11 bases sitting between them. CDR3 length: 13 residues. CDR3 coding DNA: TGTGCCAGCAGCGTAGTCGAGGGATGGGGCTACACCTTC. Its translation: CASSVVEGWGYTF.

The chain couples TRBV11-3 to TRBJ2-1, with D possibly matching TRBD2 (6 bases). V lost 6 bases, J lost 0 bases, and 27 bases lay in between. CDR3 length equals 20 residues. In germline, CDR1 is SGHNT, CDR2 YENEEA. The CDR3 region has the DNA TGTGCCAGCAGAAAAGGCACCTGGGACTTCGAAATAAGCTCCTACAATGAGCAGTTCTTC. It translates to CASRKGTWDFEISSYNEQFF.

Only a few counts were recorded for this clone. This chain uses TRBV5-1 with TRBJ2-1; the D gene is possibly TRBD1 (6 bases). V lost 0 bases and J lost 10, with 14 bases in between. Germline lookup yields CDR1 SGHRS and CDR2 YFSETQ. CDR3 length: 14 residues. CDR3 sequence: CASSLVQGTPEQFF. In DNA, the CDR3 is TGCGCCAGCAGCTTGGTACAGGGAACCCCGGAGCAGTTCTTC.

The chain couples TRBV2 to TRBJ2-7; maybe TRBD1 (5 bases). The CDR3 runs to 14 residues. CDR1 is SNHLY, CDR2 FYNNEI, per germline. Trimming left V 8 bases short and J 2 bases short, with 16 bases between. CDR3 sequence: CASSRAPGPYEQYF. The DNA of the CDR3 is TGTGCCAGCTCCCGGGCCCCAGGGCCCTACGAGCAGTACTTC.

The gene calls are TRBV10-1 and TRBJ2-1, with TRBD1 as a possible D gene (6 bases). V lost 6 bases and J lost 2, with 11 bases in between. There are 14 residues in the CDR3. Per germline, CDR1 WNHNN and CDR2 SYGVQD (reference sequence). The CDR3 spells CASREEGAYNEQFF. CDR3 coding DNA: TGCGCCAGCAGGGAAGAGGGGGCCTACAATGAGCAGTTCTTC.

The CDR3 loop reads CASSPRDFMDTQYF. CDR3 in DNA: TGTGCCAGCTCACCCCGGGACTTTATGGATACGCAGTATTTT. This chain uses TRBV18 with TRBJ2-3, with a tentative D call TRBD2 (6 bases). Germline lookup yields CDR1 KGHSH and CDR2 LQKENI. This CDR3 has 14 residues. Trimming cost V 3 bases and J 6 bases, with 13 bases left between them.

The chain carries TRBV11-2 and TRBJ2-6; perhaps TRBD1 as D (5 bases). The CDR3 loop spans 18 amino acids. Germline V gene lookup returns CDR1 SGHAT and CDR2 FQNNGV. V lost 2 bases and J 2 bases, leaving 16 bases between the germline ends. The CDR3 protein is CASSLLRTTITGANVLTF. Here the CDR3 DNA reads TGTGCCAGCAGCTTACTTAGGACAACGATCACTGGGGCCAACGTCCTGACTTTC. The whole variable domain, remainder taken from reference TRBV11-2 and TRBJ2-6, is EAGVAQSPRYKIIEKRQSVAFWCNPISGHATLYWYQQILGQGPKLLIQFQNNGVVDDSQLPKDRFSAERLKGVDSTLKIQPAKLEDSAVYLCASSLLRTTITGANVLTFGAGSRLTVL.

This chain joins TRBV5-4 and TRBJ2-4; 8 bases are shared with TRBD2. The germline CDR1 and CDR2 sequences are SGHNT and YYREEE (reference sequence). This CDR3 is 16 amino acids long. Trimming took 0 bases from V and 2 from J; bases not matched to a gene: 4. The CDR3 nucleotides read TGTGCCAGCAGCTTGGTCGGGGGGGCATCCAAAAACATTCAGTACTTC. Amino acids: CASSLVGGASKNIQYF. The full variable domain, in which reference TRBV5-4 and TRBJ2-4 provide the parts outside the CDR3, is ETGVTQSPTHLIKTRGQQVTLRCSSQSGHNTVSWYQQALGQGPQFIFQYYREEENGRGNFPPRFSGLQFPNYSSELNVNALELDDSALYLCASSLVGGASKNIQYFGAGTRLSVL.

The J gene is TRBJ2-5, the V gene TRBV5-4, with a tentative D call TRBD2 (6 bases). This CDR3 region has 15 residues. Germline values: CDR1 SGHNT, CDR2 YYREEE (reference sequence). The germline V and J ends were trimmed by 0 bases and 4 bases, with 13 bases remaining between them. CDR3 in amino acids: CASSLVGGSRETQYF. The CDR3 DNA reads TGTGCCAGCAGCTTGGTGGGGGGATCCCGAGAGACCCAGTACTTC.